This is a list of T cell receptor beta chains from one sample in a study of patients and donors after allogeneic stem cell transplantation. TCRdb re-called the RT-PCR reads with MiXCR, one entry per CDR3 protein. The repertoire includes more than 75,000 distinct CDR3 sequences, just under 5% of them detected once, and 2.6% sits in the top ten. Sequenced input: blood, either unsorted or a sorted T cell fraction (not recorded which). The receptors come from a human donor who was either an allogeneic HSCT recipient or a stem cell or donor lymphocyte infusion donor (not recorded which). It is not recorded whose cells these are; they may come from a transplant donor. The CDR3 runs from the conserved cysteine through the conserved F or W. Fields, in order: D gene, clone size, V gene, J gene, CDR3 DNA, CDR3 protein. D genes are given only for firm matches. Some rows mark clone size as missing; the rest say once, few, many or name a class of expanded clone.

NA	many	TRBV7-9	TRBJ1-5	TGTGCCAGCAGCCCTGGGGCAGGGGATAGCAATCAGCCCCAGCATTTT	CASSPGAGDSNQPQHF
TRBD2	many	TRBV11-2	TRBJ2-3	TGTGCCAGCAGCCCTGACGTCGTGGGATTACTAGCGGGAGTTGGAGATACGCAGTATTTT	CASSPDVVGLLAGVGDTQYF
TRBD1	many	TRBV20-1	TRBJ1-5	TGCAGTGCTACACGACAGGGGGGACAGCCCCAGCATTTT	CSATRQGGQPQHF
NA	many	TRBV2	TRBJ1-2	TGTGCCAGCAGAAACGACAATGAAGTCTACACCTTC	CASRNDNEVYTF
NA	many	TRBV19	TRBJ1-4	TGTGCCGGAGGGGAGACCAATGAAAAACTGTTTTTT	CAGGETNEKLFF
TRBD2	many	TRBV6-1	TRBJ2-7	TGTGCCACCTGCTCGACTAGCGGGAGCTACGAGCAGTACTTC	CATCSTSGSYEQYF
TRBD2	NA	TRBV2	TRBJ2-1	TGTGCCAGCACCAGAAACCCACTAGCGGGAGGTCCCGATGAGCAGTTCTTC	CASTRNPLAGGPDEQFF
NA	many	TRBV20-1	TRBJ1-1	TGCAGTGCTAGCCCAAGGGGGAAGATGAACACTGAAGCTTTCTTT	CSASPRGKMNTEAFF
NA	many	TRBV7-9	TRBJ1-2	TGTGCCAGCAGCTTAGGGGCGGCGGACTATGGCTACACCTTC	CASSLGAADYGYTF
NA	many	TRBV27	TRBJ2-5	TGTGCCAGCAGTATATCACAGGGCCGTCAAGAGACCCAGTACTTC	CASSISQGRQETQYF
TRBD1	many	TRBV3-1	TRBJ1-2	TGTGCCAGCAGCCAATCGGACAGGGTATTCGGATATGGCTACACCTTC	CASSQSDRVFGYGYTF
NA	NA	TRBV13	TRBJ2-7	TGTGCCAGCAGCTCCCGGGCCCGGGCCTCCTACGAGCAGTACTTC	CASSSRARASYEQYF
TRBD2	NA	TRBV9	TRBJ2-5	TGTGCCAGCAATCGGCGGGGGGGCCCTGAGACCCAGTACTTC	CASNRRGGPETQYF
NA	many	TRBV5-1	TRBJ2-5	TGCGCCAGCAGCCTACTAACAGGGACACAAGAGACCCAGTACTTC	CASSLLTGTQETQYF
TRBD1	many	TRBV7-2	TRBJ1-4	TGTGCCAGCAGCTTCCTGGGACAGAAGAATGAAAAACTGTTTTTT	CASSFLGQKNEKLFF
NA	few	TRBV6-2/TRBV6-3	TRBJ1-2	TGTGCCAGCAGAACCGGGACGGATGGCTACACCTTC	CASRTGTDGYTF
NA	many	TRBV9	TRBJ2-5	TGTGCCAGCAGCCCCCCCCAGTACGAGGACCACCAAGAGACCCAGTACTTC	CASSPPQYEDHQETQYF
NA	many	TRBV20-1	TRBJ2-5	TGCAGTGCCGCCCGGGAGACCCAAGAGACCCAGTACTTC	CSAARETQETQYF
TRBD1	few	TRBV2	TRBJ2-3	TGTGCCAGCAGGGGACAGGCCTACACAGATACGCAGTATTTT	CASRGQAYTDTQYF
TRBD1	many	TRBV2	TRBJ1-5	TGTGCCAGCAATAGTGGACAGGGGCTATATAGCAATCAGCCCCAGCATTTT	CASNSGQGLYSNQPQHF
NA	NA	TRBV7-9	TRBJ2-5	TGTGCCAGCAGCCGCGCGATCGGAGGGGGGGCCCAGTACTTC	CASSRAIGGGAQYF
NA	many	TRBV5-1	TRBJ2-5	TGCGCCAGCAGCTTGGGGAGTAAAGAGACCCAGTACTTC	CASSLGSKETQYF
NA	NA	TRBV19	TRBJ1-2	TGTGCCAGTAGTATAGGCCAGGACTATGGCTACACCTTC	CASSIGQDYGYTF
NA	many	TRBV11-1	TRBJ2-1	TGTGCCAGCAGCTTAGACAGACCCAATGAGCAGTTCTTC	CASSLDRPNEQFF
TRBD2	many	TRBV7-8	TRBJ2-5	TGTGCCAGCAGCCAGGGACTAGTGCACCAAGAGACCCAGTACTTC	CASSQGLVHQETQYF
TRBD2	many	TRBV20-1	TRBJ2-1	TGCAGTGCTATTCTAGCGGACCAACGTTGGAGGAATGAGCAGTTCTTC	CSAILADQRWRNEQFF
NA	many	TRBV5-8	TRBJ2-7	TGTGCCAGCAGCTTATCGGTCCTTGGGCAGTACTTC	CASSLSVLGQYF
NA	NA	TRBV20-1	TRBJ2-2	TGCAGTGCTAGAGATGGGACTTACCGGACGTCCGGGGAGCTGTTTTTT	CSARDGTYRTSGELFF
NA	many	TRBV13	TRBJ2-7	TGTGCCAGCAGCTCAGGACTGAACTACGAGCAGTACTTC	CASSSGLNYEQYF
TRBD1	NA	TRBV11-2	TRBJ2-2	TGTGCCAGCAGCTTAGGGGACAGGGGGTACACCGGGGAGCTGTTTTTT	CASSLGDRGYTGELFF
NA	many	TRBV5-6	TRBJ2-3	TGTGCCAGCAACAACAGGGGCACAGATACGCAGTATTTT	CASNNRGTDTQYF
NA	many	TRBV2	TRBJ2-3	TGTGCCAGCAAGGTGGCAGATACGCAGTATTTT	CASKVADTQYF
NA	few	TRBV5-1	TRBJ1-2	TGCGCCAGCAGCTCAGGGACATCTGGGCACTATGGCTACACCTTC	CASSSGTSGHYGYTF
NA	many	TRBV5-1	TRBJ2-3	TGCGCCAGCAGCCCGGGACCCAGCACAGATACGCAGTATTTT	CASSPGPSTDTQYF
NA	many	TRBV6-1	TRBJ2-2	TGTGCCAGCAGTCGCGGGGCGATCACCGGGGAGCCGTTTTTT	CASSRGAITGEPFF
NA	many	TRBV20-1	TRBJ1-4	TGCAGTGCTAGATCCGATAGCAAGGGGATAGGATCAACTAATGAAAAACTGTTTTTT	CSARSDSKGIGSTNEKLFF
NA	many	TRBV20-1	TRBJ2-5	TGCAGTGCAGTCTCTATCGGGGCGGAGACCCAGTACTTC	CSAVSIGAETQYF
TRBD1	few	TRBV12-3/TRBV12-4	TRBJ1-6	TGTGCCAGCAGGGGACAGGGAGGTAGAAATTCACCCCTCCACTTT	CASRGQGGRNSPLHF
NA	many	TRBV7-9	TRBJ1-1	TGTGCCAGCAGCGAGAACCTGATGAACACTGAAGCTTTCTTT	CASSENLMNTEAFF
NA	many	TRBV6-2/TRBV6-3	TRBJ1-6	TGTGCCAGCAGACCCGGGACTCGCTCCTATAATTCACCCCTCCACTTT	CASRPGTRSYNSPLHF
TRBD2	NA	TRBV27	TRBJ2-5	TGTGCCAGCAGATGGCGGGGGACCCAAGCACTAAGACAGACCCAGTACTTC	CASRWRGTQALRQTQYF
NA	many	TRBV2	TRBJ1-1	TGTGCCAGCAGACAGAACACTGAAGCTTTCTTT	CASRQNTEAFF
NA	many	TRBV21-1	TRBJ1-2	TGTGCCAGCAGCGAAAGGCCCGGGGGGCTCTATGGCTACACCTTC	CASSERPGGLYGYTF
NA	NA	TRBV29-1	TRBJ2-3	TGCAGCGTTGAGGTGGGTGGCGGCACAGATACGCAGTATTTT	CSVEVGGGTDTQYF
NA	many	TRBV3-1	TRBJ2-3	TGTGCCAGCAGCCACCGTCTAGGGCATCCTAGCACAGATACGCAGTATTTT	CASSHRLGHPSTDTQYF
TRBD2	NA	TRBV5-1	TRBJ2-2	TGCGCCAGCAGCTTGGGAGGCGGGGGCACCGGGGAGCTGTTTTTT	CASSLGGGGTGELFF
TRBD2	medium-sized	TRBV7-2	TRBJ2-7	TGTGCCAGCAGCTTGGAGGCGGGAGCCGAGCAGTACTTC	CASSLEAGAEQYF
NA	few	TRBV11-3	TRBJ2-2	TGTGCCAGCAGCCCTCACACCGGGGAGCTGTTTTTT	CASSPHTGELFF
NA	NA	TRBV18	TRBJ1-3	TGTGCCAGCTCACCACTGGGTTCTGGAAACACCATATATTTT	CASSPLGSGNTIYF
NA	many	TRBV28	TRBJ2-6	TGTGCCACTCGACCCGGACTGAGCTCTGGGGCCAACGTCCTGACTTTC	CATRPGLSSGANVLTF
NA	many	TRBV6-4	TRBJ1-1	TGTGCCAGCGCGCCGGGACGGCTAACTGAAGCTTTCTTT	CASAPGRLTEAFF
NA	NA	TRBV2	TRBJ2-5	TGTGCCAGCAGTGATTCAGGGCTCCAAGAGACCCAGTACTTC	CASSDSGLQETQYF
NA	many	TRBV2	TRBJ2-5	TGTGCCAGCGCTTTCTCTCGGGGGAGAGAGACCCAGTACTTC	CASAFSRGRETQYF
NA	NA	TRBV7-9	TRBJ2-7	TGTGCCAGCAGCTCCGCCCAGGGGAGGGACCTCTACGAGCAGTACTTC	CASSSAQGRDLYEQYF